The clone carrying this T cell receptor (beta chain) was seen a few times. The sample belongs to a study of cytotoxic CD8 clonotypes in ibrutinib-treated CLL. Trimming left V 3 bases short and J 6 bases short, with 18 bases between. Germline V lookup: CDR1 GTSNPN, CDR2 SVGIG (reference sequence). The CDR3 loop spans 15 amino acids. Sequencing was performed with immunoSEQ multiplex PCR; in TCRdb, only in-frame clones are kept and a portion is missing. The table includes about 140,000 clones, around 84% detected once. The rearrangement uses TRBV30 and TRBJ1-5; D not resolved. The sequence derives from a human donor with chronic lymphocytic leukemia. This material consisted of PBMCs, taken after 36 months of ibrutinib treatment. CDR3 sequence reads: CAWSALSSSSQPQHF. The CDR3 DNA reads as TGTGCCTGGAGCGCTTTGAGCTCCAGTTCTCAGCCCCAGCATTTT.